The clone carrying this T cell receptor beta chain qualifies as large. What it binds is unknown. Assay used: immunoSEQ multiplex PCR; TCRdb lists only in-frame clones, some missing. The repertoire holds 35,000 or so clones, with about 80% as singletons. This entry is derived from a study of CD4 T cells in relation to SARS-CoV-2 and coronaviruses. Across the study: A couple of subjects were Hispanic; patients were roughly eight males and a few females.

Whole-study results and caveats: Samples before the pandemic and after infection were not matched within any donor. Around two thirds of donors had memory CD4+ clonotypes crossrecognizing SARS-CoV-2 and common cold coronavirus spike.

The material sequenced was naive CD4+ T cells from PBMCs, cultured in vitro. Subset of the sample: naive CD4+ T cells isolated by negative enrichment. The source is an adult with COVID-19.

The CDR3 DNA reads as TGTGCCAGCAGCGTAGTAGCGGGAGCCCCCGGTACGCAGTATTTT. As protein: CASSVVAGAPGTQYF. The gene calls are TRBV9 and TRBJ2-3; TRBD2 matches at 9 bases. Germline V gives CDR1 SGDLS, CDR2 YYNGEE. This CDR3 region has 15 residues. After removal of 0 bases from V and 8 bases from J, the junction contained 7 bases not matched to a gene. Together with reference TRBV9 and TRBJ2-3, the CDR3 gives the full variable domain: DSGVTQTPKHLITATGQRVTLRCSPRSGDLSVYWYQQSLDQGLQFLIQYYNGEERAKGNILERFSAQQFPDLHSELNLSSLELGDSALYFCASSVVAGAPGTQYFGPGTRLTVL.